A single sample is the source of the 7 T cell receptor beta chains below, sequenced in a study of memory CD4+ T cells and cytomegalovirus serostatus. Single viable CD3+CD4+CD8-CD45RO+ cells were sorted as the memory CD4+ T cells. TCRdb keeps only in-frame clones here, not all; method: immunoSEQ multiplex PCR. The sample contains 25,000 or so clones, about 78% of which appear only once. Material: memory CD4+ T cells from blood. These TCRs come from an adult in good health and CMV-seronegative.

The V gene is TRBV6-6, the J gene TRBJ2-3, with TRBD2 matching 7 bases. This CDR3 contains 16 residues. Germline assignment: CDR1 MNHNY and CDR2 SVGAGI (reference sequence). Losses at the gene ends were 2 bases for V and 2 bases for J; bases not matched to a gene: 7. This CDR3 reads CASSYVGGRSTDTQYF. Here the CDR3 DNA reads TGTGCCAGCAGTTACGTGGGGGGGAGGTCCACAGATACGCAGTATTTT.

This clone was found once. The J gene is TRBJ2-1, the V gene TRBV7-6, with 13 bases identical to TRBD2. V dropped 1 base and J dropped 7; count of bases not matched to a gene: 1. This CDR3 has 15 residues. Germline CDR1 SGHVS, CDR2 FNYEAQ. The CDR3 protein is CASSLGLAGGNEQFF. In DNA form, the CDR3 reads TGTGCCAGCAGCTTAGGACTAGCGGGAGGTAATGAGCAGTTCTTC.

V is TRBV6-1 and J is TRBJ1-2; tentatively, D is TRBD1 (6 bases). Germline assignment: CDR1 MNHNS and CDR2 SASEGT. Trimming stripped 6 bases from V and 2 bases from J, with 10 bases between. This CDR3 has 13 amino acids. The CDR3 bases are TGTGCCAGCAGGCCAACAGGGAACTATGGCTACACCTTC. Amino acids: CASRPTGNYGYTF.

This rearrangement joins TRBV9 to TRBJ2-5; D might be TRBD2 (7 bases). V gave up 0 bases and J gave up 7 bases, with 13 bases separating them. Germline CDR1 and CDR2: SGDLS and YYNGEE. The CDR3 runs 14 residues. The CDR3 region has the DNA TGTGCCAGCAGCGTAGATGAGAGGGGGGGGACCCAGTACTTC. It codes for CASSVDERGGTQYF. The variable domain in full, completed from reference TRBV9 and TRBJ2-5, reads DSGVTQTPKHLITATGQRVTLRCSPRSGDLSVYWYQQSLDQGLQFLIQYYNGEERAKGNILERFSAQQFPDLHSELNLSSLELGDSALYFCASSVDERGGTQYFGPGTRLLVL.

The chain carries TRBV10-3 and TRBJ2-5, with D unclear. With 0 bases removed from V and 4 bases from J, the gap between germline ends came to 6 bases. Looked up from germline, CDR1 is ENHRY and CDR2 is SYGVKD. The CDR3 runs 13 residues. The CDR3 nucleotides are TGTGCCATCAGTGAGTCGACTCGAGAGACCCAGTACTTC. It codes for CAISESTRETQYF.

This clone was counted once. The V gene is TRBV18, the J gene TRBJ2-7; D is perhaps TRBD1 (6 bases). This CDR3 is 14 amino acids long. Per the germline V gene, CDR1 is KGHSH and CDR2 is LQKENI. V shed 6 bases and J shed 2 bases, with 14 bases lying between them. As DNA, the CDR3 is TGTGCCAGCTCTCCCGGGACAAACACCTACGAGCAGTACTTC. Residues: CASSPGTNTYEQYF.

The V gene is TRBV30, the J gene TRBJ1-2; D ambiguous. Germline V lookup: CDR1 GTSNPN, CDR2 SVGIG (reference sequence). The CDR3 is made up of 11 amino acids. With 0 bases removed from V and 7 bases from J, the gap between germline ends came to 6 bases. The CDR3 nucleotides are TGTGCCTGGAGTGTAGGGCGTGGCTACACCTTC. Residues: CAWSVGRGYTF.